This T cell receptor (beta chain) was sequenced in a study of blood T cell repertoires in COVID-19. Across the whole study: Spain, Italy and the United States supplied samples that represented acute and convalescent COVID-19. Nucleic acid was either cDNA or gDNA, and it came from T cells, B-cell-depleted T cells, or PBMCs.

Original methodology: It was from reference gene primer amplification that nucleated cell counts were estimated. Measured with immunoSEQ multiplex PCR; TCRdb has only the in-frame clones, and not every one. Clone size and V and J calls were adopted from that table, with D and trimming inferred from the DNA. There are 35,000 or so clones in the sample; around nine tenths occur only once, and about 6.3% lies in the top ten. V trimming: 7 bases; J trimming: 1 base; junction bases outside the gene matches: 16. Germline V gives CDR1 SNHLY, CDR2 FYNNEI. This CDR3 contains 18 residues. This sequence was found in a human donor in a cohort sampled during active COVID-19. The chain recombines TRBV2 with TRBJ2-3; the match to TRBD1 covers 8 bases. What was sequenced was peripheral blood. This CDR3 is CASTESAVVRGRTDTQYF. Written as DNA, the CDR3 is TGTGCCAGCACCGAATCCGCAGTGGTCAGGGGGCGCACAGATACGCAGTATTTT.